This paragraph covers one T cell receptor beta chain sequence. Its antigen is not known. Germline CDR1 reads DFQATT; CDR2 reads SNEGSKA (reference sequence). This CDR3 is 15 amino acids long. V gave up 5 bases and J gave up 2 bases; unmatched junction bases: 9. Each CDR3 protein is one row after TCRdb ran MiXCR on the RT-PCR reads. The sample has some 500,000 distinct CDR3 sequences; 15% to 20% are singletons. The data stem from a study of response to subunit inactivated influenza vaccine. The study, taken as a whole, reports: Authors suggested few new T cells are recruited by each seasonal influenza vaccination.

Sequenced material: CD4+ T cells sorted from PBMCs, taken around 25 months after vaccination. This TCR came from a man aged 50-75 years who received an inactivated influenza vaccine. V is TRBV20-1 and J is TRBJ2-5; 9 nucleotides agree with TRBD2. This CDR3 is CSAADRLAAQETQYF. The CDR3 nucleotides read TGCAGTGCTGCTGATCGACTAGCGGCTCAAGAGACCCAGTACTTC.